These T cell receptor beta chains were read from a single sample in a study of shared clonotypes between healthy human individuals. Sequencing was performed with immunoSEQ multiplex PCR; in TCRdb, only in-frame clones are kept and a portion is missing. The sample yields a few million clones, around nine tenths seen once. The sample consisted of naive CD4+ T cells sorted from blood. Receptors originate from a man in his late teens or twenties in good health. The CDR3 runs from the conserved cysteine through the conserved F or W. The D gene is left open where the match is weak. Clone sizes are given selectively: once, few, many, or a class where the clone is expanded.

abundance	d_gene	v_gene	CDR3aa
once	-	TRBV6-1	CASSEAFAGAYNEQFF
-	-	TRBV19	CASSIGGGYSNQPQHF
-	TRBD1	TRBV5-1	CASSPGQANTEAFF
-	-	TRBV29-1	CSVQRAGTDTQYF
-	-	TRBV11-2	CASSLGGQRYEQYF
-	TRBD1	TRBV19	CASSLDRGPTEAFF
-	-	TRBV5-1	CASSTTGLEQYF
-	-	TRBV29-1	CSVEWRDKLFF
-	-	TRBV19	CASNAVSGAVEKLFF
once	TRBD1	TRBV19	CASSILGQGVMNTEAFF
-	-	TRBV27	CASRGYNSADTQYF
-	-	TRBV15	CATSAGPSPSGANVLTF
once	TRBD2	TRBV9	CASSVAGLADWETQYF
-	-	TRBV2	CASSYKGTETQYF
once	-	TRBV7-6	CASSLAQANEQFF
-	TRBD2	TRBV5-1	CASSRAGVNTGELFF
-	TRBD2	TRBV29-1	CSVTNLAGGPPGELFF
-	TRBD1	TRBV9	CASSLTGGRQETQYF
-	-	TRBV5-5	CASSLGPYGVNSPLHF
-	-	TRBV19	CASSIFLISEQFF
-	-	TRBV18	CASSPQGSSYEQYF
-	-	TRBV6-1	CASSDGSPLGYTF
-	-	TRBV6-5	CASSYTGDTEAFF
-	TRBD1	TRBV7-6	CASSLTPGGYGYTF
-	-	TRBV29-1	CSGETGRVTEAFF
once	-	TRBV18	CASSLERRARNEKLFF
-	-	TRBV11-2	CASSFGHPGLLFF
once	-	TRBV5-6	CASSLAGREETQYF
-	TRBD1	TRBV6-5	CASSYSGQGLTEAFF
-	-	TRBV6-5	CASSRTSLGTGELFF
-	TRBD1	TRBV7-9	CASSLAAGDSSYEQYF
-	-	TRBV7-9	CASSAGGQPQHF
once	TRBD2	TRBV18	CASSPGLAGDGEQFF
-	TRBD1	TRBV4-1	CASSQIEQGAVDGYTF
-	TRBD1	TRBV25-1	CASRKTGGMYNEQFF
-	TRBD1	TRBV6-6	CASSLTGAREQYF
-	-	TRBV2	CASSQETTLRYF
-	TRBD1	TRBV7-3	CASSLRDRGSPLHF
-	TRBD1	TRBV9	CASSVGPTGGGTGELFF
-	-	TRBV5-1	CASSLEGLTGELFF
-	TRBD1	TRBV29-1	CSVRGRMNTEAFF
-	-	TRBV7-9	CASSVGTLGGYTF
-	-	TRBV6-5	CASSYSMGYYGYTF
-	TRBD2	TRBV6-5	CASSPGTTYEQYF
-	-	TRBV5-1	CASSLTVGVETQYF
-	-	TRBV18	CASSPGGTTDTQYF
-	TRBD2	TRBV7-2	CASSLVGTSGNTGELFF